The 14 T cell receptor beta chains given below trace back to one sample, sequenced in a study of blood T cell repertoires in COVID-19. Assay used: immunoSEQ multiplex PCR; TCRdb lists only in-frame clones, some missing. This sample has approximately 150,000 clones, with 84% found just once. The sequenced sample was peripheral blood. These receptors were collected from a human donor in a cohort sampled during active COVID-19.

The chain carries TRBV19 and TRBJ2-1; tentatively, D is TRBD2 (5 bases). The CDR3 has 13 residues. Germline V gene lookup returns CDR1 LNHDA and CDR2 SQIVND (reference sequence). V was pared by 6 bases and J by 4 bases, with 10 bases between. DNA for the CDR3: TGTGCCAGTAGGAGGGCAGCGTACAATGAGCAGTTCTTC. It codes for CASRRAAYNEQFF.

Note on this clone: The sample contains more than one DNA sequence encoding this CDR3. The chain uses TRBV2 and TRBJ1-4; tentative D call: TRBD1 (6 bases). Trimming removed 1 base from V and 0 bases from J, with 6 bases in between. This CDR3 is 15 amino acids long. Germline V lookup: CDR1 SNHLY, CDR2 FYNNEI. This CDR3 reads CASSEGQATNEKLFF. The CDR3 bases are TGTGCCAGCAGTGAAGGACAGGCAACTAATGAAAAACTGTTTTTT.

The J gene is TRBJ2-5, the V gene TRBV5-8; TRBD1 matches at 9 bases. Germline assignment: CDR1 SGHTS and CDR2 YDEGEE. J was trimmed by 5 bases and V by 4 bases; bases with no gene match: 12. The CDR3 totals 16 residues. CDR3 protein: CASSGGTGYLVETQYF. CDR3 DNA: TGTGCCAGCAGCGGCGGGACAGGGTATTTGGTGGAGACCCAGTACTTC.

The chain combines TRBV20-1 with TRBJ2-5, with D unclear. Germline CDR1 reads DFQATT; CDR2 reads SNEGSKA (reference sequence). CDR3 length: 11 residues. Trimming left V 5 bases short and J 5 bases short, with 9 bases between. CDR3 sequence reads: CSAPIGETQYF. The CDR3 DNA reads TGCAGTGCTCCGATCGGGGAGACCCAGTACTTC.

The V call is TRBV30, the J call TRBJ1-3; D ambiguous. Germline CDR1 and CDR2: GTSNPN and SVGIG (reference sequence). Trimming left V 2 bases short and J 0 bases short, with 5 bases between. The CDR3 has 13 residues. The CDR3 bases are TGTGCCTGGAGTCACTCCTCTGGAAACACCATATATTTT. It encodes CAWSHSSGNTIYF.

This CDR3 reads CSVETGEETQYF. The CDR3 nucleotides are TGCAGCGTAGAGACAGGGGAAGAGACCCAGTACTTC. The chain recombines TRBV29-1 with TRBJ2-5; 8 bases line up with TRBD1. CDR1 is SQVTM, CDR2 ANQGSEA, per germline. V lost 6 bases to trimming and J lost 3 bases; unmatched junction nucleotides: 3. This CDR3 region has 12 residues.

V usage is TRBV9 and J usage is TRBJ1-1; 8 bases fit TRBD1. With 2 bases clipped from V and 6 bases from J, the junction kept 6 bases outside the gene matches. The CDR3 sequence is 14 residues long. CDR1 SGDLS and CDR2 YYNGEE come from the germline V gene. In DNA form, the CDR3 reads TGTGCCAGCAGCGTTGAGCAGGGGGCGTCTGAAGCTTTCTTT. It encodes CASSVEQGASEAFF.

The chain is built from TRBV6-1 and TRBJ1-6; D unclear. The CDR3 has 13 residues. Germline CDR1 is MNHNS and CDR2 is SASEGT. V dropped 3 bases and J dropped 6 bases, with 6 bases sitting between them. The CDR3 DNA reads as TGTGCCAGCAGTGACAGGTTTAATTCACCCCTCCACTTT. Residues: CASSDRFNSPLHF.

CDR3 protein: CASSPGPGGSTDTQYF. DNA of the CDR3: TGTGCCAGTAGCCCAGGACCGGGGGGGAGCACAGATACGCAGTATTTT. The gene calls are TRBV19 and TRBJ2-3; 8 positions match TRBD2. V trimming: 6 bases; J trimming: 0 bases; junction bases outside the gene matches: 8. This CDR3 is 16 amino acids long. The germline gives CDR1 LNHDA, CDR2 SQIVND (reference sequence).

The sample holds a few counts of this clone. This sequence joins TRBV2 and TRBJ2-3, with TRBD1 as a possible D gene (6 bases). The CDR3 extends over 14 amino acids. The V end was cut by 7 bases, the J end by 1 base, with 12 bases between. CDR1 is SNHLY, CDR2 FYNNEI, per germline. In nucleotides, the CDR3 is TGTGCCAGCAAGGGGGTAGTTGGCACAGATACGCAGTATTTT. Protein product: CASKGVVGTDTQYF.

The J gene is TRBJ2-5, the V gene TRBV10-2; 7 bases map to TRBD2. Trimming at V came to 5 bases and at J to 2 bases, leaving 5 bases not matched to a gene. This CDR3 has 14 amino acids. Germline assignment: CDR1 WSHSY and CDR2 SAAADI. The CDR3 protein is CASSPAGKQETQYF. CDR3 in DNA: TGCGCCAGCAGTCCAGCGGGGAAACAAGAGACCCAGTACTTC.

This chain connects TRBV5-1 to TRBJ2-7; a weak D match, TRBD1 (5 bases). In germline, CDR1 is SGHRS, CDR2 YFSETQ. Trimming cost V 0 bases and J 4 bases, with 11 bases left between them. The CDR3 covers 14 residues. CDR3 residues: CASSLADSTYEQYF. CDR3 DNA sequence: TGCGCCAGCAGCTTGGCCGACAGTACTTACGAGCAGTACTTC.

The chain uses TRBV28 and TRBJ2-7; 9 positions match TRBD1. Germline loops: CDR1 MDHEN, CDR2 SYDVKM. The CDR3 totals 15 residues. Trimming cost V 5 bases and J 4 bases; bases outside gene matches: 9. The DNA for the CDR3 is TGTGCCAGCAGTCCACTCGGACAGGGGATGTACGAGCAGTACTTC. Its translation: CASSPLGQGMYEQYF.

The chain couples TRBV5-1 to TRBJ2-7; 9 nucleotides match TRBD2. V gave up 6 bases and J gave up 5 bases; unmatched junction bases: 15. There are 16 residues in the CDR3. Looked up from germline, CDR1 is SGHRS and CDR2 is YFSETQ. CDR3: CASKYNAREGPNEQYV. CDR3 nucleotide sequence: TGCGCCAGCAAATATAACGCGCGGGAGGGCCCAAACGAGCAGTACGTC.